The 14 T cell receptor beta chains below come from one sample, sequenced in a study of OX40 agonist ivuxolimab in advanced cancers. The data were produced by immunoSEQ multiplex PCR, yet TCRdb's version contains in-frame clones alone and is incomplete. The sample includes over 20,000 clones, about 77% seen only once; the top ten take more than 15%. Here the sequenced sample was CD4+ or CD8+ T cells sorted from blood, taken in a trial of the OX40 agonist ivuxolimab. The receptor set was obtained from an adult with an advanced solid tumor such as melanoma, head and neck, liver or kidney cancer.

This chain connects TRBV7-2 to TRBJ1-6; 8 nucleotides line up with TRBD1. Germline trimming cut 5 bases from V and 10 bases from J; bases unmatched to any gene: 13. The CDR3 contains 16 residues. Germline V gene sequence: CDR1 SGHTA, CDR2 FQGNSA. CDR3: CASSQHRQGMGSPLHF. The CDR3 bases are TGTGCCAGCAGCCAACACAGACAGGGGATGGGGTCACCCCTCCACTTT.

This clone has a handful of counts. The rearrangement uses TRBV27 and TRBJ2-4, with a weak D call TRBD2 (6 bases). V was trimmed by 5 bases and J by 4 bases, leaving 15 bases between them. In germline, CDR1 is MNHEY, CDR2 SMNVEV (reference sequence). The CDR3 is 15 amino acids. The CDR3, as DNA: TGTGCCAGCAGTCCTCGGTTGGGGGGAAAAAACATTCAGTACTTC. The encoded protein is CASSPRLGGKNIQYF.

The chain is built from TRBV6-4 and TRBJ2-7, with D unclear. Per germline, CDR1 MRHNA and CDR2 SNTAGT. The CDR3 is made up of 12 amino acids. Between the trimmed V and J ends, which lost 2 bases and 7 bases, there was a span of 9 bases. This chain's CDR3 is CASSDRAREQYF. The CDR3, as DNA: TGTGCCAGCAGTGACCGTGCGAGGGAGCAGTACTTC.

The chain carries TRBV9 and TRBJ2-3, with D possibly being TRBD2 (7 bases). V was clipped by 0 bases and J by 2 bases, with 10 bases between them. Germline values: CDR1 SGDLS, CDR2 YYNGEE. This CDR3 has 15 amino acids. The CDR3 DNA reads as TGTGCCAGCAGCGTAGAGGGGGGGTCCACAGATACGCAGTATTTT. Translated: CASSVEGGSTDTQYF.

V is TRBV6-5 and J is TRBJ2-7; perhaps TRBD1 as D (6 bases). V was trimmed by 6 bases and J by 6 bases, leaving 15 bases between them. The CDR3 has 13 residues. In germline, CDR1 is MNHEY, CDR2 SVGAGI. DNA of the CDR3: TGTGCCAGCAGCCTGAGGCACAGGGCCGAGCAGTACTTC. As protein: CASSLRHRAEQYF.

This rearrangement joins TRBV30 to TRBJ2-5; 11 positions match TRBD2. The V gene end was trimmed by 3 bases and the J gene end by 4 bases; junction bases not matched to a gene: 13. The germline gives CDR1 GTSNPN, CDR2 SVGIG (reference sequence). The length of the CDR3 is 17 residues. Here the CDR3 DNA reads TGTGCCTGGAGATCCCGACTAGCGGGGAGGGGTCGAGAGACCCAGTACTTC. Amino acids: CAWRSRLAGRGRETQYF.

This chain links TRBV7-6 with TRBJ2-1, with TRBD1 matching 8 bases. The CDR3 covers 15 residues. V was pared by 5 bases and J by 6 bases, with 9 bases of the junction left unmatched. In germline, CDR1 is SGHVS, CDR2 FNYEAQ. The CDR3 sequence is CASSPGQGYINEQFF. The CDR3 coding sequence is TGTGCCAGCAGCCCAGGACAGGGTTATATCAATGAGCAGTTCTTC.

The chain uses TRBV7-9 and TRBJ2-3; D might be TRBD2 (6 bases). With 2 bases removed from V and 0 bases from J, the gap between germline ends came to 9 bases. Germline values: CDR1 SEHNR, CDR2 FQNEAQ (reference sequence). The CDR3 has 15 residues. CDR3: CASSLHGLSTDTQYF. The CDR3 nucleotides read TGTGCCAGCAGCTTACATGGACTAAGCACAGATACGCAGTATTTT.

This clone was counted between two and nine times. The J gene is TRBJ1-5, the V gene TRBV7-6; 9 nucleotides match TRBD1. V shed 5 bases and J 3 bases; nucleotides not matched to a gene: 5. Germline CDR1 is SGHVS and CDR2 is FNYEAQ. The CDR3 is 15 amino acids. CDR3 amino acids: CASSPTGGHNQPQHF. DNA of the CDR3: TGTGCCAGCAGCCCGACAGGGGGTCACAATCAGCCCCAGCATTTT. Drawing the rest from reference TRBV7-6 and TRBJ1-5, the complete variable domain is GAGVSQSPRYKVTKRGQDVALRCDPISGHVSLYWYRQALGQGPEFLTYFNYEAQQDKSGLPNDRFSAERPEGSISTLTIQRTEQRDSAMYRCASSPTGGHNQPQHFGDGTRLSIL.

V is TRBV19 and J is TRBJ2-1, with a tentative D call TRBD2 (7 bases). Trimming removed 6 bases from V and 7 bases from J, with 19 bases in between. Germline V gene lookup returns CDR1 LNHDA and CDR2 SQIVND (reference sequence). This CDR3 spans 15 amino acids. The CDR3 DNA reads as TGTGCCAGTAGAATACAGGGCGGGAGTTCAAATGAGCAGTTCTTC. Translation gives CASRIQGGSSNEQFF. Full variable domain (remainder filled in from reference TRBV19 and TRBJ2-1): DGGITQSPKYLFRKEGQNVTLSCEQNLNHDAMYWYRQDPGQGLRLIYYSQIVNDFQKGDIAEGYSVSREKKESFPLTVTSAQKNPTAFYLCASRIQGGSSNEQFFGPGTRLTVL.

The genes are TRBV27 and TRBJ1-1; TRBD1 agrees at 7 bases. Trimming removed 5 bases from V and 0 bases from J; junction bases left unmatched: 9. The CDR3 extends over 16 amino acids. CDR1 is MNHEY and CDR2 is SMNVEV in the germline V gene (reference sequence). CDR3 sequence: CASSAGGQVMNTEAFF. The CDR3 region has the DNA TGTGCCAGCAGTGCAGGGGGTCAAGTTATGAACACTGAAGCTTTCTTT.

The chain carries TRBV5-4 and TRBJ1-2, with D possibly matching TRBD1 (6 bases). Germline values: CDR1 SGHNT, CDR2 YYREEE (reference sequence). The CDR3 loop spans 14 amino acids. V shed 0 bases and J shed 6 bases, with 12 bases lying between them. CDR3 bases: TGTGCCAGCAGCTTGGTGGGACATGGGGATGGCTACACCTTC. Protein product: CASSLVGHGDGYTF. Using reference TRBV5-4 and TRBJ1-2 for the parts outside the CDR3, the full variable domain is ETGVTQSPTHLIKTRGQQVTLRCSSQSGHNTVSWYQQALGQGPQFIFQYYREEENGRGNFPPRFSGLQFPNYSSELNVNALELDDSALYLCASSLVGHGDGYTFGSGTRLTVV.

The chain has TRBV7-2 and TRBJ2-3, with D perhaps assigned TRBD1 or TRBD2 (7 bases each). V was pared by 4 bases and J by 2 bases, with 13 bases between. The CDR3 contains 15 residues. In germline, CDR1 is SGHTA, CDR2 FQGNSA. Here the CDR3 DNA reads TGTGCCAGCAGCTGGGGGGGACAGACCACAGATACGCAGTATTTT. Its translation is CASSWGGQTTDTQYF.

The CDR3 protein is CASSVSGSYNEQFF. In nucleotides, the CDR3 is TGTGCCAGCAGTGTTTCCGGGTCCTACAATGAGCAGTTCTTC. V is TRBV27 and J is TRBJ2-1, with no clear D. The germline CDR1 and CDR2 sequences are MNHEY and SMNVEV (reference sequence). The CDR3 has 14 residues. V was trimmed by 5 bases and J by 1 base, leaving 9 bases between them.